Below are 17 T cell receptor beta chains sequenced from a single sample in a study of blood T cell repertoires in COVID-19. Method: immunoSEQ multiplex PCR; TCRdb's copy keeps in-frame clones and lacks some. The data contain about 170,000 clones, approximately 87% of them singletons. Source material: peripheral blood. The receptors stem from a woman aged 55-69 years with COVID-19, enrolled during active disease.

In its sample, this clone was seen a few times. The genes are TRBV27 and TRBJ1-6; weak D call: TRBD1 (5 bases). Trimming cost V 4 bases and J 3 bases, with 22 bases left between them. The CDR3 contains 19 residues. Germline lookup yields CDR1 MNHEY and CDR2 SMNVEV (reference sequence). In DNA, the CDR3 is TGTGCCAGCAGTTCACCCCCAGATCGGGGGAGGTTCTATAATTCACCCCTCCACTTT. This encodes CASSSPPDRGRFYNSPLHF.

The chain joins TRBV13 to TRBJ2-2, with 9 bases aligning to TRBD1. The CDR3 contains 16 residues. The J segment lost 1 base and the V segment lost 5 bases, leaving 5 bases of the junction unmatched. Germline CDR1 and CDR2: PRHDT and FYEKMQ (reference sequence). The CDR3 is CASSLPGQGNTGELFF. CDR3 sequence (DNA): TGTGCCAGCAGCCTGCCGGGACAGGGGAACACCGGGGAGCTGTTTTTT.

V gene TRBV28 combines with J gene TRBJ1-2; TRBD1 matches 8 bases. V shed 2 bases, J shed 9 bases, and the junction held 14 bases outside the gene matches. The CDR3 loop spans 16 amino acids. From germline, CDR1 is MDHEN and CDR2 SYDVKM. The CDR3 coding sequence is TGTGCCAGCAGTTTAGATGCTGGGCAGGGGGCTTACAGCTACACCTTC. It codes for CASSLDAGQGAYSYTF.

The chain carries TRBV2 and TRBJ2-7, with TRBD2 as a possible D gene (5 bases). This CDR3 comprises 13 residues. V lost 7 bases and J lost 3, with 13 bases in between. Germline-derived CDR1 and CDR2 are SNHLY and FYNNEI. The CDR3 is CASIRLGSYEQYF. The CDR3 nucleotides read TGTGCCAGCATTCGGCTAGGGAGCTACGAGCAGTACTTC.

This chain connects TRBV3-1 (or the pseudogene TRBV3-2) to TRBJ2-3; 9 nucleotides align to TRBD1. Germline V gene data show CDR1 as LGHDT and CDR2 as YNNKEL (reference sequence). Trimming removed 6 bases from V and 5 bases from J; junction bases left unmatched: 9. This CDR3 contains 15 residues. As DNA, the CDR3 is TGTGCCAGCAGTCAGCCGGGACAGGGATTAGATACGCAGTATTTT. Translated, it gives CASSQPGQGLDTQYF.

V usage is TRBV4-3 and J usage is TRBJ2-7; no clear D. The CDR3 has 13 amino acids. Germline CDR1 LGHNA, CDR2 YSLEER. With 4 bases removed from V and 3 bases from J, the gap between germline ends came to 10 bases. The CDR3 region has the DNA TGCGCCAGCAGCCTCTTTATGCGCTACGAGCAGTACTTC. Translation gives CASSLFMRYEQYF.

The J gene is TRBJ2-7, the V gene TRBV30; TRBD1 matches at 7 bases. This CDR3 is built from 13 residues. Trimming took 2 bases from V and 4 from J; bases not matched to a gene: 5. Germline CDR1 GTSNPN, CDR2 SVGIG (reference sequence). CDR3 sequence (DNA): TGTGCCTGGAGTAAGGGACAGAATTACGAGCAGTACTTC. This codes for CAWSKGQNYEQYF.

This clone was counted a single time. The chain uses TRBV7-9 and TRBJ1-2; D is undetermined. V lost 1 base, J lost 4 bases, and 13 bases lay in between. This CDR3 contains 15 residues. The V gene's germline CDR1 is SEHNR and CDR2 FQNEAQ (reference sequence). The CDR3 region is CASSLDHPGSYGYTF. CDR3 bases: TGTGCCAGCAGCTTAGACCACCCGGGATCCTATGGCTACACCTTC.

V and J are TRBV27 and TRBJ2-1; TRBD1 is a possible D gene (5 bases). CDR3 length: 13 amino acids. Germline CDR1 is MNHEY and CDR2 is SMNVEV (reference sequence). Trimming took off 3 bases at V and 9 bases at J, with 12 bases between the two ends. Written as DNA, the CDR3 is TGTGCCAGCAGTTTGGGGCCCTTCGTTGAGCAGTTCTTC. It translates to CASSLGPFVEQFF.

This clone was detected a few times. V gene TRBV7-2 combines with J gene TRBJ1-5; D is undetermined. Germline loops: CDR1 SGHTA, CDR2 FQGNSA. Deletions cut 5 bases from V and 4 bases from J, with 18 bases between. There are 16 residues in the CDR3. The CDR3 loop is CASSLDINSGNQPQHF. DNA for the CDR3: TGTGCCAGCAGCCTTGACATTAACAGCGGAAATCAGCCCCAGCATTTT.

This clone was detected only once. The chain has TRBV6-5 and TRBJ2-2, with a weak D call TRBD2 (6 bases). V lost 2 bases and J 6 bases, leaving 10 bases between the germline ends. CDR3 length: 14 amino acids. In germline, CDR1 is MNHEY, CDR2 SVGAGI. Here the CDR3 DNA reads TGTGCCAGCAGTTACAGACTAGAACCCGGGGAGCTGTTTTTT. Amino acid sequence: CASSYRLEPGELFF.

This sequence joins TRBV4-2 and TRBJ2-1, with D hard to call. The CDR3 totals 15 residues. With 0 bases removed from V and 7 bases from J, the gap between germline ends came to 13 bases. Germline V gene lookup returns CDR1 LGHNA and CDR2 YNFKEQ. The CDR3 is CASSQDPDRENEQFF. In nucleotides, the CDR3 is TGTGCCAGCAGCCAAGACCCCGATCGAGAAAATGAGCAGTTCTTC.

This clone was seen only once. The chain uses TRBV28 and TRBJ1-1; D gene ambiguous. The germline V gene encodes CDR1 MDHEN and CDR2 SYDVKM. Between the trimmed V and J ends, which lost 2 bases and 1 base, there was a span of 8 bases. This CDR3 has 14 amino acids. The CDR3 spells CASSLNSPNTEAFF. The CDR3 coding sequence is TGTGCCAGCAGTTTAAACAGCCCGAACACTGAAGCTTTCTTT. Combining the CDR3 with reference TRBV28 and TRBJ1-1 gives the whole variable domain DVKVTQSSRYLVKRTGEKVFLECVQDMDHENMFWYRQDPGLGLRLIYFSYDVKMKEKGDIPEGYSVSREKKERFSLILESASTNQTSMYLCASSLNSPNTEAFFGQGTRLTVV.

The chain recombines TRBV5-4 with TRBJ1-2, with D perhaps matching TRBD1 (6 bases). V lost 0 bases to trimming and J lost 2 bases, with 11 bases between them. From germline, CDR1 is SGHNT and CDR2 YYREEE (reference sequence). This CDR3 spans 15 amino acids. The CDR3 sequence is CASSLVRGTNYGYTF. In DNA form, the CDR3 reads TGTGCCAGCAGCTTGGTAAGGGGGACAAACTATGGCTACACCTTC.

This clone was seen only once. The rearrangement uses TRBV27 and TRBJ2-3; D uncertain. Germline CDR1 MNHEY, CDR2 SMNVEV (reference sequence). V was cut by 7 bases and J by 2 bases, with 10 bases left in between. This CDR3 contains 13 residues. The CDR3 sequence: CASNRLNTDTQYF. As DNA, the CDR3 is TGTGCCAGCAATAGATTAAACACAGATACGCAGTATTTT.

V is TRBV11-3 and J is TRBJ1-4, with D perhaps TRBD1 (5 bases). The germline V gene has CDR1 SGHNT and CDR2 YENEEA. Trimming removed 5 bases at V and 3 bases at J, with 13 bases between. This CDR3 has 15 amino acids. The CDR3 bases are TGTGCCAGCAGCATTCAGGGTGGCGCTAATGAAAAACTGTTTTTT. Protein sequence: CASSIQGGANEKLFF.

This chain joins TRBV4-3 and TRBJ1-6; a possible D gene is TRBD1 (6 bases). V was trimmed by 0 bases and J by 10 bases, leaving 16 bases between them. This CDR3 spans 16 amino acids. Germline V gene sequence: CDR1 LGHNA, CDR2 YSLEER. This CDR3 is CASSQDPLPGDSPLHF. The CDR3 DNA reads TGCGCCAGCAGCCAAGACCCACTGCCAGGGGACTCACCCCTCCACTTT.